The T cell receptor (beta chain) described here comes from a study of CD8+ T cells in alopecia areata. Study results and caveats: Tofacitinib produced a significant decrease in scalp clonality and in expanded CD8+ clones among the top 100. A large proportion of expanded lesional clones were detected persisting in scalp and blood during tofacitinib.

The treatment is: oral pan-JAK inhibitor, 5-10 mg twice daily. Those with alopecia areata gave lesional scalp punch biopsies and peripheral blood. CDR1 and CDR2 from the germline V gene are MDHEN and SYDVKM. The CDR3 loop spans 13 amino acids. V gave up 7 bases and J gave up 2 bases; unmatched junction bases: 2. cDNA prepared by RNA extraction and subsequent reverse transcription served as the template for sequencing. The method was immunoSEQ multiplex PCR; TCRdb's version includes in-frame clones alone and lacks a portion of them. The repertoire holds 200,000 or so clones, roughly 50% seen once, with approximately 5.1% in the top ten. With respect to this clone: Its specificity is unknown.

The input for sequencing was CD4+ T cells sorted from blood, taken at week 24, from a patient treated with tofacitinib. The rearrangement joins TRBV28 to TRBJ2-5; TRBD2 matches at 9 bases. This receptor was obtained from a human donor with alopecia areata. The CDR3 sequence is CASNLAGQETQYF. The CDR3 DNA reads TGTGCCAGCAACCTAGCGGGGCAAGAGACCCAGTACTTC.